The 11 T cell receptor beta chains reported below all come from one sample, sequenced in a study of blood T cell repertoires in COVID-19. Assay used: immunoSEQ multiplex PCR; TCRdb lists only in-frame clones, some missing. The repertoire consists of about 220,000 clones, with around 82% occurring once and the leading ten covering 3%. The sequencing sample was made of peripheral blood. These receptor sequences come from a woman in her thirties who had recovered from COVID-19.

This chain links TRBV10-2 with TRBJ1-5; the D is unclear. Germline values: CDR1 WSHSY, CDR2 SAAADI. V was clipped by 6 bases and J by 6 bases, with 12 bases between them. The CDR3 covers 13 residues. In DNA, the CDR3 is TGCGCCAGCAGCCAAAGTCGGTTTCAGCCCCAGCATTTT. This encodes CASSQSRFQPQHF.

The chain employs TRBV27 and TRBJ2-1; 8 bases match TRBD2. Looked up from germline, CDR1 is MNHEY and CDR2 is SMNVEV (reference sequence). Germline trimming cut 5 bases from V and 4 bases from J; bases unmatched to any gene: 10. This CDR3 spans 16 amino acids. This chain's CDR3 is CASSLSGTRVYNEQFF. The CDR3 DNA follows: TGTGCCAGCAGTCTCTCCGGGACTAGGGTTTACAATGAGCAGTTCTTC.

The chain combines TRBV6-5 with TRBJ2-3; 12 nucleotides line up with TRBD1. This CDR3 contains 16 residues. Trimming took 2 bases from V and 1 from J; bases not matched to a gene: 1. Germline CDR1 MNHEY, CDR2 SVGAGI. Written as DNA, the CDR3 is TGTGCCAGCAGTTACGGGACAGGGGGCGGCACAGATACGCAGTATTTT. Translated, it gives CASSYGTGGGTDTQYF.

This clone was seen a single time. J is TRBJ1-1 and V is TRBV6-6; TRBD1 is a possible D gene (5 bases). The CDR3 spans 15 residues. Germline V gene sequence: CDR1 MNHNY, CDR2 SVGAGI (reference sequence). Trimming shortened V by 7 bases and J by 4 bases, and 19 bases separated the two germline ends. This chain's CDR3 is CASIMRGGAGTEAFF. The CDR3 DNA reads as TGTGCCAGCATTATGAGGGGCGGGGCGGGCACTGAAGCTTTCTTT.

The genes are TRBV9 and TRBJ2-1; TRBD1 aligns across 8 bases. The CDR3 has 13 residues. The germline V gene encodes CDR1 SGDLS and CDR2 YYNGEE. Trimming removed 4 bases from V and 8 bases from J; junction bases left unmatched: 5. CDR3 DNA sequence: TGTGCCAGCAGCACACAGGGGGACGATGAGCAGTTCTTC. This sequence encodes CASSTQGDDEQFF.

This clone was recorded once. The V call is TRBV7-3, the J call TRBJ2-5; D not certain. Trimming shortened V by 7 bases and J by 1 base, and 13 bases separated the two germline ends. This CDR3 is 14 amino acids long. Germline assignment: CDR1 SGHTA and CDR2 FQGTGA. CDR3 nucleotides: TGTGCCAGCAAGCTACCCGGTAGCCAAGAGACCCAGTACTTC. The encoded protein is CASKLPGSQETQYF.

The genes are TRBV10-3 and TRBJ2-6; tentative D call: TRBD1 (6 bases). This CDR3 spans 16 amino acids. Trimming left V 6 bases short and J 3 bases short, with 15 bases between. The germline gives CDR1 ENHRY, CDR2 SYGVKD. Here the CDR3 reads CAISLHQGFGANVLTF. The CDR3 DNA follows: TGTGCCATCAGCCTCCACCAGGGGTTTGGGGCCAACGTCCTGACTTTC.

The chain has TRBV7-3 and TRBJ2-7, with 10 bases lining up with TRBD2. This CDR3 is built from 14 residues. Germline CDR1 SGHTA, CDR2 FQGTGA. V dropped 5 bases and J dropped 0; count of bases not matched to a gene: 1. CDR3 coding DNA: TGTGCCAGCAGCCCTAGCGGGAGCTCCTACGAGCAGTACTTC. It encodes CASSPSGSSYEQYF.

This sequence joins TRBV6-5 and TRBJ2-7; the match to TRBD1 covers 8 bases. Unmatched junction bases numbered 6, after V lost 4 bases and J lost 4 bases. Germline CDR1 reads MNHEY; CDR2 reads SVGAGI. The CDR3 length is 14 residues. CDR3 DNA sequence: TGTGCCAGCAGTTCATCGACAGGGGAATACGAGCAGTACTTC. This encodes CASSSSTGEYEQYF.

The chain has TRBV29-1 and TRBJ2-7, with 9 nucleotides matching TRBD1. From germline, CDR1 is SQVTM and CDR2 ANQGSEA. V was clipped by 6 bases and J by 3 bases; unmatched bases: 6. The CDR3 contains 13 residues. This CDR3 reads CSVGQGPIYEQYF. The CDR3 DNA reads TGCAGCGTCGGACAGGGGCCGATCTACGAGCAGTACTTC.

This sequence joins TRBV5-1 and TRBJ1-1; tentatively, D is TRBD1 (6 bases). CDR1 is SGHRS, CDR2 YFSETQ, per germline. Deletions cut 0 bases from V and 4 bases from J, with 13 bases between. The CDR3 is 15 residues long. CDR3 in amino acids: CASSLVAGAATEAFF. The CDR3 DNA reads TGCGCCAGCAGCTTGGTAGCAGGGGCGGCCACTGAAGCTTTCTTT.